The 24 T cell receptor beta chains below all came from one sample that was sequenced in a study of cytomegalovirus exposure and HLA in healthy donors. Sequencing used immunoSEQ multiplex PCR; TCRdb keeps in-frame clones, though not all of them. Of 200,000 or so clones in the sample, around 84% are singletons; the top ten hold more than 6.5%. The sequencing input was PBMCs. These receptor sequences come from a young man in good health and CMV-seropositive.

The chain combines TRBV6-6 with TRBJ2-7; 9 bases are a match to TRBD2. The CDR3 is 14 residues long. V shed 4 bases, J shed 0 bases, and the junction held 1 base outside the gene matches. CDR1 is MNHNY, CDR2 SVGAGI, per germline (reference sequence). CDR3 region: CASSSTSGSYEQYF. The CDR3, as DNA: TGTGCCAGCAGTTCGACTAGCGGCTCCTACGAGCAGTACTTC.

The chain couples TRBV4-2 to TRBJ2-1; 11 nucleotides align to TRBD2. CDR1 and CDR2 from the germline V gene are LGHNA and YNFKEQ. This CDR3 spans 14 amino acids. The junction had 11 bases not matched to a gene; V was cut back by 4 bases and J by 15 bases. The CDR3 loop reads CASSPRGLAGGVFF. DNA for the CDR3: TGTGCCAGCAGCCCCAGGGGGCTAGCGGGGGGAGTGTTCTTC.

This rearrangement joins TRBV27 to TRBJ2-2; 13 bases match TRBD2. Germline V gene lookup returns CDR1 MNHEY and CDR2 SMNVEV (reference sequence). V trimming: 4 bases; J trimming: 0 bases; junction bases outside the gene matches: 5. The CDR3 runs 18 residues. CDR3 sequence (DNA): TGTGCCAGCAGTTCAAAAGGGACTAGCGGGACGAACACCGGGGAGCTGTTTTTT. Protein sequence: CASSSKGTSGTNTGELFF.

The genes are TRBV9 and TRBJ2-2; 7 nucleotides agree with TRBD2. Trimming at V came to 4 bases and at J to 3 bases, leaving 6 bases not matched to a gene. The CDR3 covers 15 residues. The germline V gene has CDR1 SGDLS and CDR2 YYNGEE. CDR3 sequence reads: CASSPWTRDTGELFF. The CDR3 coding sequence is TGTGCCAGCAGCCCTTGGACTAGGGACACCGGGGAGCTGTTTTTT. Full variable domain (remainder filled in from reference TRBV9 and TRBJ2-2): DSGVTQTPKHLITATGQRVTLRCSPRSGDLSVYWYQQSLDQGLQFLIQYYNGEERAKGNILERFSAQQFPDLHSELNLSSLELGDSALYFCASSPWTRDTGELFFGEGSRLTVL.

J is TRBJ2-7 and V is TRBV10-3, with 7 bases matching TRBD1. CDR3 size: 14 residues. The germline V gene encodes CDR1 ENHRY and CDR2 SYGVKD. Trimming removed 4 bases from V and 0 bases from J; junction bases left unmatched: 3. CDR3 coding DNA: TGTGCCATCAGTGGGGGACAGTACTCCTACGAGCAGTACTTC. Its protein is CAISGGQYSYEQYF.

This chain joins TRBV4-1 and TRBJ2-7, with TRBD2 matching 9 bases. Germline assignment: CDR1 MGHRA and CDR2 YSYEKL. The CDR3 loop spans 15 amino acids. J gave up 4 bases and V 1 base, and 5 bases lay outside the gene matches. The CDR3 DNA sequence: TGCGCCAGCAGCCAAGCCTCAGCGGGAGGATACGAGCAGTACTTC. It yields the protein CASSQASAGGYEQYF.

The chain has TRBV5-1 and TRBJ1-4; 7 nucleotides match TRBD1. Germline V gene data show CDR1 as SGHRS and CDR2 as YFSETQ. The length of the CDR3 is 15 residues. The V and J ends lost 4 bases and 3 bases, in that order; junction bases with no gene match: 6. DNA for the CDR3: TGCGCCAGCAGCACCTGGACAGGCTCTAATGAAAAACTGTTTTTT. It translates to CASSTWTGSNEKLFF.

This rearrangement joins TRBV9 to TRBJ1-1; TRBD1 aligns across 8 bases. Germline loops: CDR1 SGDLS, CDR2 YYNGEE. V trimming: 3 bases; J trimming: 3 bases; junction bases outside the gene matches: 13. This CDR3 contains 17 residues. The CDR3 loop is CASSAAVPGGGYTEAFF. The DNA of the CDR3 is TGTGCCAGCAGCGCCGCCGTCCCAGGGGGCGGTTACACTGAAGCTTTCTTT.

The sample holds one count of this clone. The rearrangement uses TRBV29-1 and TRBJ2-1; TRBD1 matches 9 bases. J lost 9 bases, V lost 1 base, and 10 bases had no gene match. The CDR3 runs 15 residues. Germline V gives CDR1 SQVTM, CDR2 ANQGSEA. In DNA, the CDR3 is TGCAGCGTTGAAGTCTCGGGACAGGGTACTGGTGAGCAGTTCTTC. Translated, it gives CSVEVSGQGTGEQFF.

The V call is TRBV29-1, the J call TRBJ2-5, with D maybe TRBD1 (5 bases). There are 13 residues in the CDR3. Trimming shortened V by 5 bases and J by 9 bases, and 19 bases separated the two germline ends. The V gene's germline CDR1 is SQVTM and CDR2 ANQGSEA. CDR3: CSVPLGTLGAQYF. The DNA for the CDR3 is TGCAGCGTTCCCCTGGGCACCCTAGGGGCCCAGTACTTC.

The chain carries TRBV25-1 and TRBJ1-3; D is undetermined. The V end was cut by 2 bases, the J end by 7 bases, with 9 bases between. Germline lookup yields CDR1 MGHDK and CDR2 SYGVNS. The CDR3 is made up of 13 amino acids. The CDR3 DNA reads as TGTGCCAGCAGTGAAGGGAGCCGGAACACCATATATTTT. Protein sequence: CASSEGSRNTIYF.

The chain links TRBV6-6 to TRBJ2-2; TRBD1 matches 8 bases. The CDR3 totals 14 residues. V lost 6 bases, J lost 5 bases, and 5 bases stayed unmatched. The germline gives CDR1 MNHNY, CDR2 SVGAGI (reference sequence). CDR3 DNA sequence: TGTGCCAGCAGCCAGAACAGGGGGACCGGGGAGCTGTTTTTT. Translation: CASSQNRGTGELFF.

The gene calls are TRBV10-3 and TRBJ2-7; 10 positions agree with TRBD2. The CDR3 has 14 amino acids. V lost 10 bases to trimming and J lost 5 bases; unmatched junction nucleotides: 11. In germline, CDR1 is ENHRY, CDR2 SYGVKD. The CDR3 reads CATRGLADNHEQYF. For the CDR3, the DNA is TGTGCCACCCGAGGACTAGCGGATAATCACGAGCAGTACTTC.

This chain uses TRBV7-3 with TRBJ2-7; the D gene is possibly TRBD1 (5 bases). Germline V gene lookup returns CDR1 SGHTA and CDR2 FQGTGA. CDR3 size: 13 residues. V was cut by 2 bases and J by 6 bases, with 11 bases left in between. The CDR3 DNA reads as TGTGCCAGCAGCTTAGGCAGGGCAAGCGAGCAGTACTTC. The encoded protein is CASSLGRASEQYF.

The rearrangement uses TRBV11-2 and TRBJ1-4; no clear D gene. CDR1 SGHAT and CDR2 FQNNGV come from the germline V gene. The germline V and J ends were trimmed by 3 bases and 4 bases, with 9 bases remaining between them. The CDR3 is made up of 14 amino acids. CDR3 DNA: TGTGCCAGCAGCTTGCCCACCAGTAATGAAAAACTGTTTTTT. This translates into CASSLPTSNEKLFF.

The CDR3, as DNA: TGTGCCAGCAGTGATAGCGGGAGGTGGTTCTCTGGGGCCAACGTCCTGACTTTC. Encoded protein: CASSDSGRWFSGANVLTF. The chain employs TRBV27 and TRBJ2-6; 10 bases align to TRBD2. The J segment lost 0 bases and the V segment lost 5 bases, leaving 7 bases of the junction unmatched. Germline loops: CDR1 MNHEY, CDR2 SMNVEV (reference sequence). The CDR3 loop spans 18 amino acids. The variable domain in full, completed from reference TRBV27 and TRBJ2-6, reads EAQVTQNPRYLITVTGKKLTVTCSQNMNHEYMSWYRQDPGLGLRQIYYSMNVEVTDKGDVPEGYKVSRKEKRNFPLILESPSPNQTSLYFCASSDSGRWFSGANVLTFGAGSRLTVL.

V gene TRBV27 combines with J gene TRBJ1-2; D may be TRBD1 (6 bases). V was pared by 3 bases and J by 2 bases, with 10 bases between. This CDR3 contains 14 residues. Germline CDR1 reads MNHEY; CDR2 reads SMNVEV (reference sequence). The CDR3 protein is CASSFHGTNYGYTF. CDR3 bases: TGTGCCAGCAGTTTCCACGGGACAAACTATGGCTACACCTTC.

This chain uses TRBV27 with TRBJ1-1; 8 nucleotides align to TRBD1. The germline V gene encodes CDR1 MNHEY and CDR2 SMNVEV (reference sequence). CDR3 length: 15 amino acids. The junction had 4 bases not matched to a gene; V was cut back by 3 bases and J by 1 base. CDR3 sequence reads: CASSFRDRQNTEAFF. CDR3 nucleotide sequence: TGTGCCAGCAGTTTCCGGGACAGGCAGAACACTGAAGCTTTCTTT.

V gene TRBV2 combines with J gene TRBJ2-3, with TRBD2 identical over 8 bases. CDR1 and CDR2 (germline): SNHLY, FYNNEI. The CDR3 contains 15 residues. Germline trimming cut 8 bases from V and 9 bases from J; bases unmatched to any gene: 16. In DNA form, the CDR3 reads TGTGCCAGCGGGGGACTAGTGGCCGTCCTGAAGACGCAGTATTTT. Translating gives CASGGLVAVLKTQYF.

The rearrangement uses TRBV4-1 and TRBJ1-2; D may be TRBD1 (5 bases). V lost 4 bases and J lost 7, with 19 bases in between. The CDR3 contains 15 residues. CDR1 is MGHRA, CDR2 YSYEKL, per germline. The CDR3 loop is CASSPSGPGRLGYTF. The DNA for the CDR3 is TGCGCCAGCAGCCCATCAGGCCCAGGGCGCCTTGGCTACACCTTC.

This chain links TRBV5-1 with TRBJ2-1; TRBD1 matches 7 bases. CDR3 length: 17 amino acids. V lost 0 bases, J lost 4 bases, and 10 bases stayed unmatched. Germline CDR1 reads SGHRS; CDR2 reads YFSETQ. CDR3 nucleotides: TGCGCCAGCAGCTTGGGAGTTGTGGCAGGGGGTTACAATGAGCAGTTCTTC. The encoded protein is CASSLGVVAGGYNEQFF.

CDR3 bases: TGCGCCAGCCGCGCAGATCTAGCGGGAGGTGGTGATACGCAGTATTTT. As protein: CASRADLAGGGDTQYF. The chain carries TRBV5-1 and TRBJ2-3, with 11 bases matching TRBD2. The germline V gene has CDR1 SGHRS and CDR2 YFSETQ. V trimming: 7 bases; J trimming: 6 bases; junction bases outside the gene matches: 13. CDR3 length equals 16 residues.

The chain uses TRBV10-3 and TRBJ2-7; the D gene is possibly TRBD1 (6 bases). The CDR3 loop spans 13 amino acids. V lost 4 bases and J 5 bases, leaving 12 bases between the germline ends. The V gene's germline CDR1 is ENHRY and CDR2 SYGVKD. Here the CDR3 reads CAISAGAVDEQYF. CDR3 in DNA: TGTGCCATCAGTGCAGGGGCCGTCGACGAGCAGTACTTC.

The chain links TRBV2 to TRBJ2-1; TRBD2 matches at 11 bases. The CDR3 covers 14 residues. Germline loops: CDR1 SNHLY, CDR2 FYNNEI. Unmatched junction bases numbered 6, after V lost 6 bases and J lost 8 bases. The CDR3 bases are TGTGCCAGCAGGGATAGCGGGAGGGGGGATGAGCAGTTCTTC. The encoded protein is CASRDSGRGDEQFF.